This record looks at one T cell receptor beta chain sequence and its context. No antigen is known for it. All glioblastoma patients lacked an isocitrate dehydrogenase mutation. This sample was taken from a study of glioma-infiltrating T cells after dendritic cell vaccination. Study details: Between about 2003 and 2013, patients got autologous tumor lysate-pulsed dendritic cell vaccines.

Germline V CDR1 and CDR2: LNHDA, SQIVND (reference sequence). The CDR3 is made up of 14 amino acids. Trimming stripped 4 bases from V and 2 bases from J, with 11 bases between. The data were produced by immunoSEQ multiplex PCR, yet TCRdb's version contains in-frame clones alone and is incomplete. The table lists around 96,000 clones, 75% to 85% of them singletons. Findings and caveats of the study: Estimated pretreatment TIL content predicted outcome after dendritic cell vaccination.

This TCR derives from a human donor with glioblastoma. The sequences come from blood, collected before dendritic cell vaccination. The rearrangement joins TRBV19 to TRBJ1-2; D call uncertain. CDR3 in amino acids: CASSSGRVNYGYTF. For the CDR3, the DNA is TGTGCCAGTAGTAGCGGAAGAGTCAACTATGGCTACACCTTC.